The sample holds many counts of the clone carrying this TCR beta chain. Its antigen is unidentified. The data are from a study of neurological immune-mediated disorders. Unsorted libraries were prepared from 2 million PBMCs held at -80 C. The study's findings and limits: The multiple sclerosis repertoire cluster had no association with any clinical or MRI feature.

The CDR3 loop spans 18 amino acids. J gave up 5 bases and V 2 bases, and 13 bases lay outside the gene matches. Per germline, CDR1 SGHVS and CDR2 FQNEAQ. With 10-nucleotide random UMIs included, cDNA was synthesized by 5'RACE. In TCRdb, the 5' RACE reads were re-called with MiXCR into one record per CDR3 protein. The profile shows 35,000 to 50,000 distinct CDR3 sequences, 2.5% of them singletons. The receptor comes from a man aged 45-65 years with multiple sclerosis. The sample comprised PBMCs. The chain carries TRBV7-8 and TRBJ2-5; the match to TRBD1 covers 11 bases. The CDR3 sequence: CASSLMMTGTGGWETQYF. The CDR3 coding sequence is TGTGCCAGCAGCTTAATGATGACGGGGACAGGGGGGTGGGAGACCCAGTACTTC.